This record concerns one T cell receptor (beta chain) sequence. Enrolment of Seattle patients took place during active infection, and they were followed longitudinally. The sample comes from a study of blood T cell repertoires in COVID-19. Across the whole study: Sites across the United States, Italy and Spain contributed samples from acute and convalescent COVID-19. Sample material is recorded as cDNA or gDNA derived from T cells, B-cell-depleted T cells, or PBMCs.

V lost 0 bases to trimming and J lost 9 bases; unmatched junction nucleotides: 7. The CDR3 covers 15 residues. CDR1 is MNHEY and CDR2 is SMNVEV in the germline V gene (reference sequence). Per the authors' pipeline: Using reference gene primer amplification, nucleated cell counts were estimated. Some clones are missing from TCRdb's copy, which holds only in-frame ones; the method was immunoSEQ multiplex PCR. That table is the source of V, J and clone size, and D and trimming were worked out from the DNA. Of roughly 120,000 clones detected, about 85% appear once; the ten largest clones hold around 6%.

This receptor was taken from a woman between 55 and 75 years old with COVID-19, enrolled during active disease. The chain links TRBV27 to TRBJ2-1, with 8 bases identical to TRBD1. Specimen: peripheral blood. CDR3 bases: TGTGCCAGCAGTTTATCCGGGACAGGCCTTGGTGAGCAGTTCTTC. This translates into CASSLSGTGLGEQFF.